The clone carrying this T cell receptor beta chain was found many times. This sample was included in a study of read filtering for tumor transcriptome and immune sequencing. Study in general: Revised staging placed 8 patients in R-ISS I, 15 to 20 in II, six or seven in III.

This library used approximately 0.4 ug RNA and molecular barcoded adaptors spanning alpha/delta and beta/gamma chains. Via MiXCR, TCRdb re-called the reads, giving one row per CDR3 protein. The sample includes more than 20,000 distinct CDR3 sequences, 20% to 25% seen only once; the top ten take under 20%. Germline V gene sequence: CDR1 SGHRS, CDR2 YFSETQ. Unmatched junction bases numbered 6, after V lost 4 bases and J lost 4 bases. This CDR3 contains 14 residues. The rearrangement uses TRBV5-1 and TRBJ2-7, with TRBD1 matching 9 bases. The receptor comes from a donor aged 40 or over with multiple myeloma. Sample: a population of CD138-negative cells sorted from bone marrow. The CDR3 DNA reads as TGCGCCAGCAGCCCAACAGGGGGCGGGTACGAGCAGTACTTC. Translating gives CASSPTGGGYEQYF.